This T cell receptor (beta chain) was identified during a study of T cells in Graves' hyperthyroidism and ophthalmopathy. This clonotype was detected many times. The investigators amplified TCR beta CDR3 regions from RNA transcripts. The TCR CDR3 first-round RT-PCR relied on the HTBI primer set. TCRdb reprocessed the multiplex PCR reads with MiXCR, giving one entry per CDR3 protein. The sample yields under 300,000 distinct CDR3 sequences, less than 30% seen once. The source of this sequence is a man aged 40-49 years with Graves' hyperthyroidism that later progressed to Graves' ophthalmopathy. Sequenced material: blood.

The DNA of the CDR3 is TGTGCCAGCAGCGTAGACAGGGTAAACACCGGGGAGCTGTTTTTT. This encodes CASSVDRVNTGELFF. The J gene is TRBJ2-2, the V gene TRBV2; TRBD1 aligns across 7 bases. CDR1 is SNHLY and CDR2 is FYNNEI in the germline V gene. Trimming cost V 6 bases and J 2 bases; bases outside gene matches: 6. The CDR3 covers 15 residues.